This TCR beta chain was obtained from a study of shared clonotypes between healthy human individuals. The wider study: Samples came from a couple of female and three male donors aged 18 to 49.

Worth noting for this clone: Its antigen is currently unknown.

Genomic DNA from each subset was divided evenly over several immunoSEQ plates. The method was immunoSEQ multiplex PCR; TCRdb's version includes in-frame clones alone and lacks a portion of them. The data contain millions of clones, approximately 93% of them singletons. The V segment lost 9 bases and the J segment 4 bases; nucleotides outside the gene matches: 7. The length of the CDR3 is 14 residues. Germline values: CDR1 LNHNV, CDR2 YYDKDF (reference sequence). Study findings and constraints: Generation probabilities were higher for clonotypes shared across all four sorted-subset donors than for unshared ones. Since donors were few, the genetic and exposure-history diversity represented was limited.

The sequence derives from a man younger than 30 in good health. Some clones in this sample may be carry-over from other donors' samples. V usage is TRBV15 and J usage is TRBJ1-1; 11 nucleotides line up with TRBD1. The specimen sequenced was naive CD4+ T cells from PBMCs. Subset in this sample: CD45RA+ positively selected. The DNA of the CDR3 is TGTGCCACAACCACCGGGACAGGGGGCACTGAAGCTTTCTTT. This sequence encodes CATTTGTGGTEAFF.